These T cell receptor beta chains were read from a single sample in a study of T cell responses to AZD1222 COVID-19 vaccine. Repertoires were generated with immunoSEQ multiplex PCR, while TCRdb's copy carries only in-frame clones and drops some. The top ten clones hold roughly 3.5% of a sample with roughly 100,000 clones, about 89% of them seen once. The sample consisted of peripheral blood, taken on day 0 of AZD1222 vaccination. These receptors came from an adult in good health. The CDR3 runs from the conserved cysteine through the conserved F or W. A row's size may be missing; if present it is once, few, many or a size class.

abundance	v_gene	len	j_gene	CDR3aa
-	TRBV5-6	15	TRBJ1-5	CASSLARQGGQPQHF
few	TRBV5-4	15	TRBJ2-7	CASSRDRAGSYEQYF
-	TRBV14	16	TRBJ1-4	CASSQDWAAPNEKLFF
few	TRBV5-6	12	TRBJ1-2	CASSLAGTGYTF
once	TRBV27	16	TRBJ1-2	CASSLSPEDRGYGYTF
-	TRBV5-4	14	TRBJ2-5	CASSLRSGSETQYF
once	TRBV6-6	11	TRBJ2-3	CASSIGSTQYF
-	TRBV14	14	TRBJ2-2	CASSRYRSTGELFF
-	TRBV2	12	TRBJ1-2	CASADQGFGYTF
-	TRBV6-5	15	TRBJ2-3	CASSYSPGTADTQYF
-	TRBV5-1	14	TRBJ1-1	CASSFGWGSTEAFF
few	TRBV2	14	TRBJ1-2	CASRDRDRFYGYTF
-	TRBV4-3	15	TRBJ1-2	CASSQDKSRGNGYTF
-	TRBV2	12	TRBJ1-1	CASGGEGTEAFF
-	TRBV4-2	15	TRBJ2-1	CASSQDLTRPSEQFF